These 4 T cell receptor beta chains originate from one sample sequenced in a study of radiotherapy plus CTLA-4 blockade in lung cancer. Some clones are missing from TCRdb's copy, which holds only in-frame ones; the method was immunoSEQ multiplex PCR. The profile shows tens of thousands of clones, around 70% of them singletons. Specimen: peripheral blood, collected from a patient treated with radiotherapy plus ipilimumab. These receptors all stem from a human donor with non-small cell lung cancer whose response to radiotherapy plus ipilimumab could not be evaluated.

The rearrangement uses TRBV6-5 and TRBJ2-7, with D possibly TRBD2 on 6 matching bases. This CDR3 contains 14 residues. V was trimmed by 5 bases and J by 7 bases, leaving 18 bases between them. CDR1 and CDR2 (germline): MNHEY, SVGAGI. The CDR3 DNA reads TGTGCCAGCAGTGAAGGGCTGGAGGGGCAAGAGCAGTACTTC. Amino acids: CASSEGLEGQEQYF.

V is TRBV28 and J is TRBJ2-5, with D possibly matching TRBD1 (6 bases). V lost 4 bases and J lost 1, with 16 bases in between. Germline V CDR1 and CDR2: MDHEN, SYDVKM. There are 16 residues in the CDR3. CDR3: CASSSPGTNLQETQYF. DNA of the CDR3: TGTGCCAGCAGTTCACCCGGGACAAACCTCCAAGAGACCCAGTACTTC.

V is TRBV10-1 and J is TRBJ2-1, with 12 bases that match TRBD2. Germline V lookup: CDR1 WNHNN, CDR2 SYGVQD (reference sequence). CDR3 length: 14 residues. The V segment lost 7 bases and the J segment 9 bases; nucleotides outside the gene matches: 7. CDR3 sequence reads: CASKRTSGEIEQFF. Written as DNA, the CDR3 is TGCGCCAGCAAAAGGACTAGCGGGGAAATTGAGCAGTTCTTC.

This clone was detected only a few times. V is TRBV11-2 and J is TRBJ1-1; TRBD1 is a possible D gene (6 bases). There are 15 residues in the CDR3. The germline CDR1 and CDR2 sequences are SGHAT and FQNNGV. Trimming took 0 bases from V and 4 from J, leaving 12 bases between them. The CDR3 region is CASSLDQIGGTEAFF. In DNA form, the CDR3 reads TGTGCCAGCAGCTTAGATCAAATAGGGGGCACTGAAGCTTTCTTT.